This T cell receptor (beta chain) was captured by sequencing in a study of blood T cell repertoires in COVID-19. The protocol was immunoSEQ multiplex PCR, while the TCRdb copy is restricted to in-frame clones and leaves out a portion. The data show roughly 190,000 clones, roughly 92% seen once. The CDR3 extends over 16 amino acids. This clone has only a few counts. This TCR derives from a man aged 25 to 45 with COVID-19, enrolled during active disease. The sequencing sample was made of peripheral blood. V gene TRBV21-1 combines with J gene TRBJ1-5; the D call in the table, TRBD1, was not verified against the DNA. TRBV21-1 is described as a pseudogene. DNA for the CDR3: TGTGCCAGCAGCATGGACAGGGGGGACGGCAATCAGCCCCAGCATTTT. Residues: CASSMDRGDGNQPQHF.